A single sample gave rise to the 19 T cell receptor beta chains below, sequenced in a study of T cell repertoires in ileal Crohn's disease. The sample's time point: inflamed ileum from the surgical specimen. Sequenced by immunoSEQ multiplex PCR; TCRdb stores in-frame clones only, minus some. The sample lists some 16,000 clones, approximately 92% occurring once. Sequenced: ileal tissue. The receptors here all came from an adult with Crohn's disease.

The gene calls are TRBV7-3 and TRBJ1-1; 10 nucleotides line up with TRBD1. Trimming cost V 3 bases and J 6 bases; bases outside gene matches: 4. This CDR3 spans 14 amino acids. Germline CDR1 is SGHTA and CDR2 is FQGTGA. CDR3 coding DNA: TGTGCCAGCAGCTTGGACAGGGGGGACGCTGAAGCTTTCTTT. Translating gives CASSLDRGDAEAFF. Looking up the rest from reference TRBV7-3 and TRBJ1-1 gives the full variable domain: GAGVSQTPSNKVTEKGKYVELRCDPISGHTALYWYRQSLGQGPEFLIYFQGTGAADDSGLPNDRFFAVRPEGSVSTLKIQRTERGDSAVYLCASSLDRGDAEAFFGQGTRLTVV.

The chain carries TRBV5-1 and TRBJ2-2; 8 nucleotides agree with TRBD2. After removal of 0 bases from V and 3 bases from J, the junction contained 4 bases not matched to a gene. The V gene's germline CDR1 is SGHRS and CDR2 YFSETQ. This CDR3 spans 16 amino acids. The CDR3 is CASSLGRGADTGELFF. The CDR3 DNA follows: TGCGCCAGCAGCTTGGGGCGGGGGGCGGACACCGGGGAGCTGTTTTTT.

The chain links TRBV6-7 to TRBJ2-7, with 15 bases matching TRBD2. Being an ORF, TRBV6-7 has a function that is uncertain. V was clipped by 5 bases and J by 5 bases; unmatched bases: 7. The CDR3 is 16 amino acids. The CDR3 DNA follows: TGTGCCAGCAGTCTCGGACTAGCGGGGGGGCCGCACGAGCAGTACTTC. This codes for CASSLGLAGGPHEQYF.

The chain has TRBV5-1 and TRBJ2-3; 13 bases match TRBD2. After removal of 0 bases from V and 6 bases from J, the junction contained 1 base not matched to a gene. The CDR3 runs 15 residues. In germline, CDR1 is SGHRS, CDR2 YFSETQ. This CDR3 is CASSLGLAGGDTQYF. The CDR3 DNA sequence: TGCGCCAGCAGCTTGGGACTAGCGGGGGGTGATACGCAGTATTTT. The full variable domain, rest sourced from reference TRBV5-1 and TRBJ2-3, is KAGVTQTPRYLIKTRGQQVTLSCSPISGHRSVSWYQQTPGQGLQFLFEYFSETQRNKGNFPGRFSGRQFSNSRSEMNVSTLELGDSALYLCASSLGLAGGDTQYFGPGTRLTVL.

The chain combines TRBV9 with TRBJ2-2; D is possibly TRBD1 (5 bases). The CDR3 runs to 14 residues. Germline CDR1 is SGDLS and CDR2 is YYNGEE. Trimming left V 2 bases short and J 7 bases short, with 12 bases between. The CDR3 spells CASSVTDWGGELFF. The CDR3 bases are TGTGCCAGCAGCGTGACAGATTGGGGCGGGGAGCTGTTTTTT. The full variable domain, with the rest looked up from reference TRBV9 and TRBJ2-2, is DSGVTQTPKHLITATGQRVTLRCSPRSGDLSVYWYQQSLDQGLQFLIQYYNGEERAKGNILERFSAQQFPDLHSELNLSSLELGDSALYFCASSVTDWGGELFFGEGSRLTVL.

CDR3 DNA sequence: TGTGCCAGCAGTAGACTGTCTAGAACTTCCACCTACGAGCAGTACTTC. It yields the protein CASSRLSRTSTYEQYF. This chain connects TRBV28 to TRBJ2-7; D is unclear. Trimming pared 5 bases from V and 2 bases from J, leaving 19 bases between. This CDR3 region has 16 residues. CDR1 is MDHEN and CDR2 is SYDVKM in the germline V gene.

The chain uses TRBV9 and TRBJ1-2; D unclear. The CDR3 has 14 amino acids. V shed 4 bases and J shed 8 bases, with 18 bases lying between them. Germline V gene lookup returns CDR1 SGDLS and CDR2 YYNGEE. The CDR3 sequence is CASSFSDPAGGYTF. The CDR3 DNA reads as TGTGCCAGCAGCTTTAGCGACCCGGCGGGGGGCTACACCTTC.

This chain joins TRBV10-1 and TRBJ2-1; D is uncertain. The V end was cut by 0 bases, the J end by 3 bases, with 6 bases between. This CDR3 has 14 residues. CDR1 is WNHNN and CDR2 is SYGVQD in the germline V gene (reference sequence). As DNA, the CDR3 is TGCGCCAGCAGTGAGTCGGGCGGCTACAATGAGCAGTTCTTC. Its protein product is CASSESGGYNEQFF.

The chain is built from TRBV5-6 and TRBJ2-5; D is possibly TRBD2 (7 bases). This CDR3 is 16 amino acids long. Germline V CDR1 and CDR2: SGHDT, YYEEEE. Trimming took off 3 bases at V and 2 bases at J, with 17 bases between the two ends. Here the CDR3 DNA reads TGTGCCAGCAGCTCCGGTGTTAAGGGGGGGCAAGAGACCCAGTACTTC. It is translated as CASSSGVKGGQETQYF. The variable domain in full, completed from reference TRBV5-6 and TRBJ2-5, reads DAGVTQSPTHLIKTRGQQVTLRCSPKSGHDTVSWYQQALGQGPQFIFQYYEEEERQRGNFPDRFSGHQFPNYSSELNVNALLLGDSALYLCASSSGVKGGQETQYFGPGTRLLVL.

This chain connects TRBV6-1 to TRBJ1-2; tentatively, D is TRBD1 (6 bases). Germline CDR1 and CDR2: MNHNS and SASEGT. Trimming cost V 6 bases and J 13 bases, with 27 bases left between them. The CDR3 is 15 residues long. The CDR3 loop is CASSTRFRDNPARTF. CDR3 bases: TGTGCCAGCAGCACCCGGTTCCGGGACAATCCGGCTCGCACCTTC.

The gene calls are TRBV18 and TRBJ2-5; D might be TRBD2 (6 bases). With 5 bases removed from V and 1 base from J, the gap between germline ends came to 14 bases. The CDR3 has 15 amino acids. Germline CDR1 and CDR2: KGHSH and LQKENI. The CDR3 here is CASSSLPAGQETQYF. The CDR3 coding sequence is TGTGCCAGCTCATCACTCCCAGCGGGCCAAGAGACCCAGTACTTC.

The rearrangement uses TRBV7-2 and TRBJ2-3; D remains ambiguous. Looked up from germline, CDR1 is SGHTA and CDR2 is FQGNSA. This CDR3 has 15 residues. Trimming took 1 base from V and 0 from J, leaving 8 bases between them. CDR3 residues: CASSLVSESTDTQYF. The CDR3 DNA follows: TGTGCCAGCAGCTTAGTATCAGAAAGCACAGATACGCAGTATTTT.

The V call is TRBV29-1, the J call TRBJ1-1; no definite D call. There are 16 residues in the CDR3. The V end lost 4 bases, the J end lost 1 base, and 19 bases lay between the germline ends. Per germline, CDR1 SQVTM and CDR2 ANQGSEA. The CDR3 coding sequence is TGCAGCGTTGTTCACACAGCCTCGCGAACGAACACTGAAGCTTTCTTT. It translates to CSVVHTASRTNTEAFF.

The chain is built from TRBV9 and TRBJ1-2; D is unresolved. The length of the CDR3 is 14 residues. The germline V and J ends were trimmed by 3 bases and 8 bases, with 17 bases remaining between them. Germline V gene sequence: CDR1 SGDLS, CDR2 YYNGEE. The CDR3 DNA reads as TGTGCCAGCAGCGCCTCACCTAGGGCGGGAGGCTACACCTTC. Its protein product is CASSASPRAGGYTF.

The chain links TRBV28 to TRBJ2-7, with TRBD1 matching 7 bases. The CDR3 runs 14 residues. Germline assignment: CDR1 MDHEN and CDR2 SYDVKM. V was clipped by 7 bases and J by 1 base; unmatched bases: 7. For the CDR3, the DNA is TGTGCCAGCACCAAGGCAGGGGGATCCTACGAGCAGTACTTC. Translation: CASTKAGGSYEQYF.

V gene TRBV5-1 combines with J gene TRBJ2-7; tentatively, D is TRBD2 (5 bases). The CDR3 loop spans 14 amino acids. V was cut by 4 bases and J by 3 bases, with 14 bases left in between. Per germline, CDR1 SGHRS and CDR2 YFSETQ. The CDR3 loop reads CASSGGSLLYEQYF. The CDR3 nucleotides are TGCGCCAGCAGCGGCGGGTCCCTCCTCTACGAGCAGTACTTC.

Here the CDR3 reads CASSEGQAPYEQYF. The CDR3 DNA is TGTGCCAGCAGTGAAGGTCAGGCTCCCTACGAGCAGTACTTC. The rearrangement links TRBV2 to TRBJ2-7; no clear D. Germline V gene data show CDR1 as SNHLY and CDR2 as FYNNEI. This CDR3 has 14 residues. V dropped 1 base and J dropped 2 bases, with 9 bases sitting between them. The whole variable domain, remainder taken from reference TRBV2 and TRBJ2-7, is EPEVTQTPSHQVTQMGQEVILRCVPISNHLYFYWYRQILGQKVEFLVSFYNNEISEKSEIFDDQFSVERPDGSNFTLKIRSTKLEDSAMYFCASSEGQAPYEQYFGPGTRLTVT.

The chain recombines TRBV19 with TRBJ2-3, with 14 positions matching TRBD2. This CDR3 is 17 amino acids long. CDR1 LNHDA and CDR2 SQIVND come from the germline V gene (reference sequence). J gave up 5 bases and V 6 bases, and 10 bases lay outside the gene matches. Written as DNA, the CDR3 is TGTGCCAGTAGCTTGACTAGCGGGGGGGCGATTAGAGATACGCAGTATTTT. Amino acid sequence: CASSLTSGGAIRDTQYF.

This chain connects TRBV28 to TRBJ1-2, with 7 bases identical to TRBD1. Looked up from germline, CDR1 is MDHEN and CDR2 is SYDVKM. The CDR3 is made up of 15 amino acids. J gave up 7 bases and V 1 base, and 9 bases lay outside the gene matches. The CDR3, as DNA: TGTGCCAGCAGTTTATCCTTGGGAGGGGGCAGTGGCTACACCTTC. Amino acids: CASSLSLGGGSGYTF.